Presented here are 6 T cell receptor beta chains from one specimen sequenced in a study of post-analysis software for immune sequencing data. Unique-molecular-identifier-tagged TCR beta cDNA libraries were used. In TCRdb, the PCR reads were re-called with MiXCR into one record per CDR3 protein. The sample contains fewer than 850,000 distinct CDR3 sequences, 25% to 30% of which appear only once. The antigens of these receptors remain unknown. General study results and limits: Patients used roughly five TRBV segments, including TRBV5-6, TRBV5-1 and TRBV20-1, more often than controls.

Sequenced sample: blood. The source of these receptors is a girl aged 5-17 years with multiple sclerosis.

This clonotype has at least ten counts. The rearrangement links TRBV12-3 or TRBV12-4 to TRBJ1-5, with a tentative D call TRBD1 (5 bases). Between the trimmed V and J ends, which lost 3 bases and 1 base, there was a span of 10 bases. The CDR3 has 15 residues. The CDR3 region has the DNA TGTGCCAGCAGTTTGACCGGGGCCAGCAATCAGCCCCAGCATTTT. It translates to CASSLTGASNQPQHF.

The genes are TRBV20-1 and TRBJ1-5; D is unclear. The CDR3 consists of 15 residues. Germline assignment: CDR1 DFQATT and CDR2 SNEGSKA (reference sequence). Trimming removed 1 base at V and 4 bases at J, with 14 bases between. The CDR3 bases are TGCAGTGCTAGAGGCCTTAGAGGAGGGAATCAGCCCCAGCATTTT. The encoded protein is CSARGLRGGNQPQHF.

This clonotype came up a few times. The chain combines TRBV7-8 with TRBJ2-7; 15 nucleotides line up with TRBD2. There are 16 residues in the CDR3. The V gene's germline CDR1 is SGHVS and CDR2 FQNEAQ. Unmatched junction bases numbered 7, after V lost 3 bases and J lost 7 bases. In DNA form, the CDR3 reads TGTGCCAGCAGCTTCGGGACTAGCGGGAGGAGACGGGAGCAGTACTTC. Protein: CASSFGTSGRRREQYF.

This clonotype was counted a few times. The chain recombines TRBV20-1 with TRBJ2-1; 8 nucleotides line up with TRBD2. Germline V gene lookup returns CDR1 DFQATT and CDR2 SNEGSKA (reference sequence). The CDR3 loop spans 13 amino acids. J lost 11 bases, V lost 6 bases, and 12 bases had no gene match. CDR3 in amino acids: CSAHTGGLGQQFF. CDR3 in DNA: TGCAGTGCCCACACGGGGGGGCTGGGACAGCAGTTCTTC.

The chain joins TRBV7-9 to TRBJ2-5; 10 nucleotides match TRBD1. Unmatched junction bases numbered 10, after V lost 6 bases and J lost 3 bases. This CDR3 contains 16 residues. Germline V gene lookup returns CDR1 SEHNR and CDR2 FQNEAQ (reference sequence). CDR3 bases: TGTGCCAGCAGTTTCAGTAGGGACAGGGGCAAAGAGACCCAGTACTTC. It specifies CASSFSRDRGKETQYF.

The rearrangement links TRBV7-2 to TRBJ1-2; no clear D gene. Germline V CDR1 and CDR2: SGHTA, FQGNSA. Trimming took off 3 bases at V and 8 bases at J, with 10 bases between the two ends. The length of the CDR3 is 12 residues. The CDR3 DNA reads TGTGCCAGCAGCTTCACTTTGGAAGGCTACACCTTC. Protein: CASSFTLEGYTF.